The clone carrying this T cell receptor (beta chain) was detected only a few times. Trimming shortened V by 5 bases and J by 7 bases, and 11 bases separated the two germline ends. In germline, CDR1 is SEHNR, CDR2 FQNEAQ (reference sequence). The CDR3 length is 12 residues. One entry per CDR3 protein, called by TCRdb with MiXCR from the reads. The table has approximately 97,000 distinct CDR3 sequences, approximately 15% seen once. The data were taken from a study of T cell repertoires in cytomegalovirus infection. Background on the study: Indicated by public TCR beta signatures were CMV infection and matching HLA type.

Specimen: PBMCs. The chain uses TRBV7-9 and TRBJ1-1; D perhaps matches TRBD1 (5 bases). The receptor comes from a human donor in good health (CMV status not recorded). Some clones in this sample may be carry-over from other donors' samples. The CDR3 is CASSLGANEAFF. The CDR3 region has the DNA TGTGCCAGCAGCCTAGGGGCGAATGAAGCTTTCTTT.